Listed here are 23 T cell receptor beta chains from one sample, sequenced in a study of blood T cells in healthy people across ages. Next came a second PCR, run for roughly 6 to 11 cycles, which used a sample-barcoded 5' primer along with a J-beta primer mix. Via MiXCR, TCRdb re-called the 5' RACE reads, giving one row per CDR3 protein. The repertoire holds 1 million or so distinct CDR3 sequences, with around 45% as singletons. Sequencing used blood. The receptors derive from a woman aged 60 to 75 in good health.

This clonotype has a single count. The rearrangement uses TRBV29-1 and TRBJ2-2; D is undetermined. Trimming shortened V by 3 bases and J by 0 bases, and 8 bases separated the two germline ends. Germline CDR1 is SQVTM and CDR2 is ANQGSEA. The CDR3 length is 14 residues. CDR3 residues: CSVDNGANTGELFF. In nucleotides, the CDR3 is TGCAGCGTTGACAACGGCGCGAACACCGGGGAGCTGTTTTTT.

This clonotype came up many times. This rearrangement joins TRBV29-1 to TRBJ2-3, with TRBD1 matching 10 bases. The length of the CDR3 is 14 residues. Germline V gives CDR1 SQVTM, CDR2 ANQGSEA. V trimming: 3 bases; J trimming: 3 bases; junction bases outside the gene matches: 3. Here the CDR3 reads CSVEGTGETDTQYF. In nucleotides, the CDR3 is TGCAGCGTTGAGGGGACAGGGGAAACAGATACGCAGTATTTT.

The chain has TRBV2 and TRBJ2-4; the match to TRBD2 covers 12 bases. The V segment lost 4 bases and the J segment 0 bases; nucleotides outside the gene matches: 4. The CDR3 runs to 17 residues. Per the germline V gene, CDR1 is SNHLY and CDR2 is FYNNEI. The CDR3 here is CASSALGLAGAKNIQYF. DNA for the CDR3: TGTGCCAGCAGTGCCCTGGGACTAGCGGGAGCCAAAAACATTCAGTACTTC.

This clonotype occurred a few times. CDR3 coding DNA: TGCGCCAGCAGCTTGGCGGAGGGGGCAACAGATACGCAGTATTTT. Its translation: CASSLAEGATDTQYF. This sequence joins TRBV5-1 and TRBJ2-3; tentative D call: TRBD1 (7 bases). The ends were cut back, 0 bases at V and 3 bases at J, with 11 bases in the middle. Germline V gives CDR1 SGHRS, CDR2 YFSETQ. The CDR3 is 15 amino acids.

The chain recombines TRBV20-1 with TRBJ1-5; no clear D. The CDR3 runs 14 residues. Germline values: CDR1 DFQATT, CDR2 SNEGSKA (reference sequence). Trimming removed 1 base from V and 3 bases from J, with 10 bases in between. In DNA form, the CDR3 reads TGCAGTGCTAGAGTTCTGGACGACAATCAGCCCCAGCATTTT. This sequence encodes CSARVLDDNQPQHF.

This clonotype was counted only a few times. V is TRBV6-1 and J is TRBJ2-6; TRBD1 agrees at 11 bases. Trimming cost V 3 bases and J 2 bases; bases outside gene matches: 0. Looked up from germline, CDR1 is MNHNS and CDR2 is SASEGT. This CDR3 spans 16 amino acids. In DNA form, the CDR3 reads TGTGCCAGCAGTGAGGGACAGGGGGCTGGGGCCAACGTCCTGACTTTC. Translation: CASSEGQGAGANVLTF.

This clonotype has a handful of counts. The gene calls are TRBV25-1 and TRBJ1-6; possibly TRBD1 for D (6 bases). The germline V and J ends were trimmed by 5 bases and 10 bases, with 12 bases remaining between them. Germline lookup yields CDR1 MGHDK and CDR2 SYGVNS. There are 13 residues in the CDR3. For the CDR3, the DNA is TGTGCCAGCAGTAGTGGAGGGGGATCACCCCTCCACTTT. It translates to CASSSGGGSPLHF.

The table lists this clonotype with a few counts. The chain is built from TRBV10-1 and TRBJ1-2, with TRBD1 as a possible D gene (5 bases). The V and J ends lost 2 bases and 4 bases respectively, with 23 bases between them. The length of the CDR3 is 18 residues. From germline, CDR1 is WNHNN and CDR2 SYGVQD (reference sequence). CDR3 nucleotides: TGCGCCAGCAGTGAGGATTGCCGGGACCCAACCCCGGGCTATGGCTACACCTTC. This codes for CASSEDCRDPTPGYGYTF.

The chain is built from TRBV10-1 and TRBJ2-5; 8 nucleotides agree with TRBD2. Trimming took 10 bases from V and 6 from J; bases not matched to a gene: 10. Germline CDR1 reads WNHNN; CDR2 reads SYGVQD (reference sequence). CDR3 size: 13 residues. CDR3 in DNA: TGCGCCACCCCAATCGGGGGGGAAAAGACCCAGTACTTC. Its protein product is CATPIGGEKTQYF.

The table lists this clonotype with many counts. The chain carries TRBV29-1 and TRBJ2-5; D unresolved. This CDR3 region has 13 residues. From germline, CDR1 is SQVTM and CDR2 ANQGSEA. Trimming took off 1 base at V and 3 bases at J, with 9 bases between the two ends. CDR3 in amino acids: CSVEVGRKETQYF. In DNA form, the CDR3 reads TGCAGCGTTGAAGTGGGCAGGAAAGAGACCCAGTACTTC.

CDR3 in DNA: TGTGCCAGCAGCCAAGAGATTGGGGCCAGGGGGGCCCTCAGCTCTGGAAACACCATATATTTT. Translated, it gives CASSQEIGARGALSSGNTIYF. The rearrangement joins TRBV4-2 to TRBJ1-3, with 7 bases matching TRBD1. Germline V gene sequence: CDR1 LGHNA, CDR2 YNFKEQ. J was trimmed by 0 bases and V by 0 bases; bases with no gene match: 17. The CDR3 runs to 21 residues.

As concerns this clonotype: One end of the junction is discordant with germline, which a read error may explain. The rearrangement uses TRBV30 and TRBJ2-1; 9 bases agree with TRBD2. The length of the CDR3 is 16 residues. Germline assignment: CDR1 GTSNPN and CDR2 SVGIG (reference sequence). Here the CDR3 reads CAWSVGASGNYSEQFF. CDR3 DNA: TGTGCCTGGAGTGTCGGGGCTAGCGGGAACTACAGTGAGCAGTTCTTC.

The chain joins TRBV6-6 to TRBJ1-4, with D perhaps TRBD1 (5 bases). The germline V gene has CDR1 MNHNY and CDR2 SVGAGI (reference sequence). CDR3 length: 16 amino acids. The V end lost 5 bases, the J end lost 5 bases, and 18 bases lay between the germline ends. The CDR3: CASSPRTGRQNEKLFF. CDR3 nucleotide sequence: TGTGCCAGCAGTCCGCGGACGGGGCGCCAGAATGAAAAACTGTTTTTT.

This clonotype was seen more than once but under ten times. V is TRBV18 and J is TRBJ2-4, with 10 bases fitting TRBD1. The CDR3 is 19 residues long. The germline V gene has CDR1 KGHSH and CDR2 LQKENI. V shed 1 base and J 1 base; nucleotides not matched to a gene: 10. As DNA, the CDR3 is TGTGCCAGCTCACCACTTAGAGCCGGGACAGGGGCGGCCAAAAACATTCAGTACTTC. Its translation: CASSPLRAGTGAAKNIQYF. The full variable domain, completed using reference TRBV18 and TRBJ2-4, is NAGVMQNPRHLVRRRGQEARLRCSPMKGHSHVYWYRQLPEEGLKFMVYLQKENIIDESGMPKERFSAEFPKEGPSILRIQQVVRGDSAAYFCASSPLRAGTGAAKNIQYFGAGTRLSVL.

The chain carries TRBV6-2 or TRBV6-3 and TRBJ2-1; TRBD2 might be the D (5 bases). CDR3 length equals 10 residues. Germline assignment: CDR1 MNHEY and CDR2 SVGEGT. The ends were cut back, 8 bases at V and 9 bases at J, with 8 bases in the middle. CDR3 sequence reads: CASGTSEQFF. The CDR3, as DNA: TGTGCCAGCGGAACTAGTGAGCAGTTCTTC.

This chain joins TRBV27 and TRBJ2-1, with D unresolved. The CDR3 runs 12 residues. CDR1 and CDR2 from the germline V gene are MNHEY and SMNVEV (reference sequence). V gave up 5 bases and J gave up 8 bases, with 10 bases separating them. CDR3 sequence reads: CASSRSLYEQFF. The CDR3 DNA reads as TGTGCCAGCAGTCGGAGTCTCTATGAGCAGTTCTTC.

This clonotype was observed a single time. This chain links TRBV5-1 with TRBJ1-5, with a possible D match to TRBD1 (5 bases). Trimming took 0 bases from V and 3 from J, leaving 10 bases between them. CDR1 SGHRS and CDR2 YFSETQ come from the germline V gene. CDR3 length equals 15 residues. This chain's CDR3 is CASSLVGADNQPQHF. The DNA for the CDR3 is TGCGCCAGCAGCTTGGTAGGGGCCGACAATCAGCCCCAGCATTTT.

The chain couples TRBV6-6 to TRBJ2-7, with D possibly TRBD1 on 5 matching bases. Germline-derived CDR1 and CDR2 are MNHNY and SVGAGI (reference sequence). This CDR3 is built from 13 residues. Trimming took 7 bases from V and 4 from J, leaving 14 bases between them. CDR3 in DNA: TGTGCCAGCACTTCCCACCAGGGTTACGAGCAGTACTTC. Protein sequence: CASTSHQGYEQYF.

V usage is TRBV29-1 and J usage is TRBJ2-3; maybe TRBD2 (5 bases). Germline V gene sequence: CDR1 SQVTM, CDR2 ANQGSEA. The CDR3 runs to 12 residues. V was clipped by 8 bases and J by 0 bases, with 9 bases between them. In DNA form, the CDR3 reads TGCAGCACTAGGACTAGCACAGATACGCAGTATTTT. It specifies CSTRTSTDTQYF.

The CDR3 sequence is CASSFLSITGIGETQYF. CDR3 bases: TGCGCCAGCAGCTTCCTTTCCATAACAGGGATAGGAGAGACCCAGTACTTC. J is TRBJ2-5 and V is TRBV5-1; possible D gene TRBD1, 6 bases. CDR1 is SGHRS and CDR2 is YFSETQ in the germline V gene. The V end was cut by 2 bases, the J end by 4 bases, with 21 bases between. This CDR3 spans 17 amino acids.

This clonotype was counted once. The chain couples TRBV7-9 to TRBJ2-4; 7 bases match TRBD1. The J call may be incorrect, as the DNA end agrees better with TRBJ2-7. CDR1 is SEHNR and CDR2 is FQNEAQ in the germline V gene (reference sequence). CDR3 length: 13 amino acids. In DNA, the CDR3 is TGTGCCAGCACCAACAGGGGACCCTACGAGCAGTACTTC. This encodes CASTNRGPYEQYF.

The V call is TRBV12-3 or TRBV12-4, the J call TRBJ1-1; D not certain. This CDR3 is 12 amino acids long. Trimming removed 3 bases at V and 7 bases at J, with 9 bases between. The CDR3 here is CASSFELFEAFF. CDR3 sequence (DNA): TGTGCCAGCAGTTTCGAGCTCTTTGAAGCTTTCTTT.

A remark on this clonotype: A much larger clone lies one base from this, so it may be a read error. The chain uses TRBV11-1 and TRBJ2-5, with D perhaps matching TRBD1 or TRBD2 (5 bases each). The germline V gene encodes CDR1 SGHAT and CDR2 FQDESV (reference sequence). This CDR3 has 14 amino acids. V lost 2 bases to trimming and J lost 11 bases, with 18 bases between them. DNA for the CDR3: TGTGCCAGCAGCTTAAATTTGGGGGAAGGTGAGCAGTACTTC. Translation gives CASSLNLGEGEQYF.